This T cell receptor (beta chain) was sequenced during a study of cytomegalovirus exposure and HLA in healthy donors. Germline V gene sequence: CDR1 MNHEY, CDR2 SVGAGI. This CDR3 is built from 13 residues. V gave up 7 bases and J gave up 5 bases, with 14 bases separating them. For this clone: Its antigen remains unidentified.

Findings of the study overall: CMV serostatus was the sole immune exposure data available. Presence/absence analyses treated sequencing depth as roughly uniform across donors.

PCR primers comprised 60 Vbeta and 13 Jbeta primers. Sequenced by immunoSEQ multiplex PCR; TCRdb stores in-frame clones only, minus some. This sample's table has under 250,000 clones. The source is a girl aged 2 to 9 in good health and CMV-seropositive. The material sequenced was PBMCs. The V and J genes are TRBV6-5 and TRBJ1-1, with D maybe TRBD1 (5 bases). Here the CDR3 DNA reads TGTGCCAGCACCCCGGCCGGGGGGACTGAAGCTTTCTTT. Translation: CASTPAGGTEAFF.